In its sample, the clone carrying this TCR beta chain was seen many times. Antigen: not known. The data are from a study of human T cells and chemical hapten exposure. In the study overall: The study lasted 20 to 25 weeks, and patients were dosed weekly with diphenylcyclopropenone on the scalp throughout. Read at 6 days, the patch tests placed 0.01% DPC on the upper back. Recorded diagnoses among the mostly female patients were alopecia areata, totalis or universalis. Notes on the study in general: DPC sensitization did not alter TCRs above 1 in 1000 frequency.

TCRdb analysed the RACE reads with MiXCR anew, one entry per CDR3 protein. This table has 84,000 or so distinct CDR3 sequences, more than 9% appearing once. Regarding time point: patch test 1, 2 weeks after DPC sensitization. As for treatment: therapeutic diphenylcyclopropenone sensitization with weekly scalp DPC. The specimen comprised whole blood, sampled in connection with sensitization to the hapten diphenylcyclopropenone (DPC). This receptor was identified in a man in his forties with alopecia areata. Some clones in this sample may be carry-over from other donors' samples.

DNA for the CDR3: TGCAGTGCTAGGGGGACGGAGAACTATGGCTACACCTTC. It translates to CSARGTENYGYTF. This chain joins TRBV20-1 and TRBJ1-2; perhaps TRBD1 as D (5 bases). Trimming removed 3 bases from V and 2 bases from J, with 10 bases in between. Germline V gene lookup returns CDR1 DFQATT and CDR2 SNEGSKA (reference sequence). This CDR3 spans 13 amino acids.